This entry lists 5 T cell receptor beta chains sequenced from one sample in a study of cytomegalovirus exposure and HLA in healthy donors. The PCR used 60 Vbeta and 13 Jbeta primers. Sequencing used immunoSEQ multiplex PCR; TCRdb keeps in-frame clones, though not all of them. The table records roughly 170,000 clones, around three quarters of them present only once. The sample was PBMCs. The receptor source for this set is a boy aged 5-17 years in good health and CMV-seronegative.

CDR3: CASSLFPSGSYEQYF. As DNA, the CDR3 is TGTGCCAGCAGCTTATTTCCTAGCGGATCCTACGAGCAGTACTTC. This chain connects TRBV7-2 to TRBJ2-7, with 7 bases that match TRBD2. The germline gives CDR1 SGHTA, CDR2 FQGNSA. Germline trimming cut 2 bases from V and 1 base from J; bases unmatched to any gene: 5. This CDR3 comprises 15 residues.

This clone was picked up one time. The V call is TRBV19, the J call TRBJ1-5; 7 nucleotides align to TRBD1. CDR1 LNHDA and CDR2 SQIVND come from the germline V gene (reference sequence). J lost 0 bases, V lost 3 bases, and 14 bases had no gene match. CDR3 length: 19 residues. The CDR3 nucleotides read TGTGCCAGTAGTATCCAGACAGGGTTCTCGCAGGGTAGCAATCAGCCCCAGCATTTT. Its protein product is CASSIQTGFSQGSNQPQHF.

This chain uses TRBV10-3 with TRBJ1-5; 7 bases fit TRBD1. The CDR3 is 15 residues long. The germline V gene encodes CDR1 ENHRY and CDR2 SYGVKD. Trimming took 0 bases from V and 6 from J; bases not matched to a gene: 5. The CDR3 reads CAISESPGGSQPQHF. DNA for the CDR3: TGTGCCATCAGTGAGTCTCCAGGGGGAAGTCAGCCCCAGCATTTT.

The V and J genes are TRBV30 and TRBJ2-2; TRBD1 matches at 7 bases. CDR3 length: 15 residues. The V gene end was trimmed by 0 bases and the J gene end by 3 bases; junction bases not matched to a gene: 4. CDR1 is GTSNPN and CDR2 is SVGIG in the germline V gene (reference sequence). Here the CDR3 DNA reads TGTGCCTGGAGTGTAGACAGGGCGGACACCGGGGAGCTGTTTTTT. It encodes CAWSVDRADTGELFF.

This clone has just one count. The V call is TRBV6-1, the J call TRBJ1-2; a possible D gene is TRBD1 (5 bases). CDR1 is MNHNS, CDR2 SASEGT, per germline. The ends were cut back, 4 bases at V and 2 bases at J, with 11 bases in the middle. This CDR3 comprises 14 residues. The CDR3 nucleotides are TGTGCCAGCAGTGTCATGACAGAGAACTATGGCTACACCTTC. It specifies CASSVMTENYGYTF.